This record looks at one T cell receptor (beta chain) sequence and its context. Its matching antigen is unknown. The data originate from a study of identical twins. Study-wide findings and caveats: Surplus twin overlap in beta out-of-frame sequences was less pronounced.

The CDR3 sequence is 14 residues long. Trimming pared 0 bases from V and 4 bases from J, leaving 10 bases between. Per germline, CDR1 SGHDN and CDR2 FVKESK. Each CDR3 protein gets one entry after TCRdb re-called the 5' RACE reads with MiXCR. The sample has about 340,000 distinct CDR3 sequences, roughly 12% seen once. This sample also belongs to another study, concerning yellow fever vaccine responses in identical twins.

This TCR derives from a woman aged 18 to 35 in good health. Input material: CD8+ T cells sorted from blood. The chain employs TRBV14 and TRBJ2-7, with D unclear. The CDR3, as DNA: TGTGCCAGCAGCCAAGATCCCCGACCTTACGAGCAGTACTTC. Its translation is CASSQDPRPYEQYF.